Following are 12 T cell receptor beta chains from one sample sequenced in a study of cytomegalovirus exposure and HLA in healthy donors. Libraries were prepared by immunoSEQ multiplex PCR; TCRdb keeps only in-frame clonotypes and omits some of them. The sample has a few hundred thousand clones, roughly 86% seen once. The sample was PBMCs. These receptors came from a man under 40 in good health and CMV-seronegative.

The V gene is TRBV1, the J gene TRBJ2-1; the D call of TRBD1 is as the table states it, not checked on the DNA. TRBV1 is listed as a pseudogene. The CDR3 runs to 14 residues. The CDR3: CTSSQEDKNNEQFF. In nucleotides, the CDR3 is TGCACCAGCAGCCAGGAAGACAAGAACAATGAGCAGTTCTTC.

The gene calls are TRBV7-2 and TRBJ2-3; 8 nucleotides match TRBD2. The CDR3 consists of 16 residues. Losses at the gene ends were 4 bases for V and 0 bases for J; bases not matched to a gene: 6. CDR1 and CDR2 (germline): SGHTA, FQGNSA. In nucleotides, the CDR3 is TGTGCCAGCAGCTCTTTAGGGACTAGTAGCACAGATACGCAGTATTTT. Its protein product is CASSSLGTSSTDTQYF.

This chain joins TRBV30 and TRBJ1-2; the match to TRBD1 covers 7 bases. Looked up from germline, CDR1 is GTSNPN and CDR2 is SVGIG (reference sequence). There are 15 residues in the CDR3. V gave up 2 bases and J gave up 2 bases; unmatched junction bases: 8. The CDR3 is CAWSHRGLRNYGYTF. CDR3 sequence (DNA): TGTGCCTGGAGTCACAGGGGTCTGAGAAACTATGGCTACACCTTC.

The rearrangement links TRBV7-9 to TRBJ2-1; D gene ambiguous. Germline values: CDR1 SEHNR, CDR2 FQNEAQ (reference sequence). The V gene lost 10 bases and the J gene lost 4 bases, with 20 bases spanning the gap. This CDR3 is built from 15 residues. The DNA for the CDR3 is TGTGCCACCTTAGATCCCGATACCCGTTACAATGAGCAGTTCTTC. The encoded protein is CATLDPDTRYNEQFF.

The chain uses TRBV18 and TRBJ1-2; D may be TRBD1 (5 bases). CDR3 length: 13 residues. Germline V gene lookup returns CDR1 KGHSH and CDR2 LQKENI. With 3 bases removed from V and 6 bases from J, the gap between germline ends came to 11 bases. The CDR3, as DNA: TGTGCCAGCTCACCTCCGGGCAGGGATGGCTACACCTTC. The encoded protein is CASSPPGRDGYTF. The full variable domain, in which reference TRBV18 and TRBJ1-2 provide the parts outside the CDR3, is NAGVMQNPRHLVRRRGQEARLRCSPMKGHSHVYWYRQLPEEGLKFMVYLQKENIIDESGMPKERFSAEFPKEGPSILRIQQVVRGDSAAYFCASSPPGRDGYTFGSGTRLTVV.

The rearrangement joins TRBV7-9 to TRBJ1-3; D is perhaps TRBD1 (6 bases). Germline lookup yields CDR1 SEHNR and CDR2 FQNEAQ (reference sequence). The CDR3 extends over 15 amino acids. V was clipped by 6 bases and J by 3 bases, with 15 bases between them. CDR3 DNA: TGTGCCAGCAGGAACTCAGGGGTACGTGGAAACACCATATATTTT. Protein: CASRNSGVRGNTIYF.

V gene TRBV7-6 combines with J gene TRBJ1-1, with TRBD1 matching over 9 bases. CDR1 SGHVS and CDR2 FNYEAQ come from the germline V gene. The V segment lost 5 bases and the J segment 6 bases; nucleotides outside the gene matches: 7. This CDR3 contains 14 residues. This CDR3 reads CASSLDRGGSEAFF. CDR3 nucleotide sequence: TGTGCCAGCAGCCTGGACAGGGGAGGATCTGAAGCTTTCTTT.

The chain has TRBV13 and TRBJ2-7; 7 bases map to TRBD1. CDR3 length: 14 amino acids. V shed 0 bases and J 10 bases; nucleotides not matched to a gene: 9. The germline V gene has CDR1 PRHDT and CDR2 FYEKMQ (reference sequence). The CDR3 nucleotides read TGTGCCAGCAGCTTAGGCATAGACAGGGCGCTTCAGTACTTC. Protein: CASSLGIDRALQYF.

V and J are TRBV2 and TRBJ1-4; 7 nucleotides agree with TRBD1. Unmatched junction bases numbered 4, after V lost 9 bases and J lost 3 bases. This CDR3 comprises 13 residues. Germline assignment: CDR1 SNHLY and CDR2 FYNNEI. The CDR3 DNA reads TGTGCCAGTAAGGGGGCCGCTAATGAAAAACTGTTTTTT. The encoded protein is CASKGAANEKLFF.

The chain is built from TRBV27 and TRBJ1-2; D perhaps matches TRBD1 (6 bases). Between the trimmed V and J ends, which lost 2 bases and 7 bases, there was a span of 14 bases. This CDR3 region has 14 residues. Germline assignment: CDR1 MNHEY and CDR2 SMNVEV (reference sequence). The CDR3 protein is CASSLKQGFRGYTF. In nucleotides, the CDR3 is TGTGCCAGCAGTTTAAAACAGGGTTTTCGTGGCTACACCTTC.

This chain connects TRBV5-4 to TRBJ2-3, with TRBD2 matching 13 bases. The CDR3 covers 15 residues. The V and J ends lost 3 bases and 3 bases, in that order; junction bases with no gene match: 1. CDR1 is SGHNT, CDR2 YYREEE, per germline (reference sequence). This CDR3 is CASSWTSGGTDTQYF. CDR3 nucleotides: TGTGCCAGCAGCTGGACTAGCGGGGGTACAGATACGCAGTATTTT.

The J gene is TRBJ2-7, the V gene TRBV18, with D possibly being TRBD2 (5 bases). The CDR3 contains 15 residues. Trimming removed 2 bases at V and 5 bases at J, with 16 bases between. The V gene's germline CDR1 is KGHSH and CDR2 LQKENI. The CDR3 protein is CASSPFTLEINEQYF. The CDR3 bases are TGTGCCAGCTCACCATTTACACTAGAAATCAACGAGCAGTACTTC.